Detailed here is one T cell receptor beta chain. This specimen comes from a study of T cell clones after liver transplantation. Trimming left V 4 bases short and J 6 bases short, with 10 bases between. This CDR3 spans 13 amino acids. Germline V gene sequence: CDR1 MNHEY, CDR2 SMNVEV (reference sequence). Sequenced by immunoSEQ multiplex PCR; TCRdb stores in-frame clones only, minus some. The table records roughly 97,000 clones, around 86% of them present only once. Sequenced material: CD4+ T cells from blood, taken before liver transplant. The J gene is TRBJ2-1, the V gene TRBV27; D perhaps matches TRBD2 (5 bases). This clonotype was obtained from a human donor who received a liver transplant. This chain's CDR3 is CASSYKRSNEQFF. CDR3 in DNA: TGTGCCAGCAGTTATAAGCGGAGCAATGAGCAGTTCTTC.